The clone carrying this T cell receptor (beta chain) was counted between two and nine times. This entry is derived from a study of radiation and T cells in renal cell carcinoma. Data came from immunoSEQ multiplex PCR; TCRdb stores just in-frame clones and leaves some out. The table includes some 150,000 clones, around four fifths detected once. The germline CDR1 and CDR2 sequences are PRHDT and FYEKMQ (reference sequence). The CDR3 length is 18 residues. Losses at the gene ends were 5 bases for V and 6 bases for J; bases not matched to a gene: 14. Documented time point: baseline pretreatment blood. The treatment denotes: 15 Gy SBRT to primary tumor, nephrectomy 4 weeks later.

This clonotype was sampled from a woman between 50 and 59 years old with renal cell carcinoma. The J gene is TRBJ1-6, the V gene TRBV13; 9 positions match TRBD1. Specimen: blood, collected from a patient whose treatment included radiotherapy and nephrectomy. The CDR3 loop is CASSPHPGQGNPNSPLHF. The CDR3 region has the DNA TGTGCCAGCAGCCCCCACCCGGGACAGGGAAATCCTAATTCACCCCTCCACTTT.